This T cell receptor beta chain originates from a study of CD8 T cells in ankylosing spondylitis. It was by quantitative 5'-RACE with molecular barcodes that TCR beta libraries were made. TCRdb re-called the 5' RACE reads through MiXCR, storing one row per CDR3 protein. The data contain some 100,000 distinct CDR3 sequences, around 8.3% of them singletons. Overall study results and limits: Disease-linked clones were reportedly significantly enriched in matched ankylosing spondylitis synovial fluid. Ankylosing spondylitis blood seemed to carry a telltale TCR beta motif made of about 8 highly homologous variants. Past research had described some motif variants in reactive arthritis synovial fluid and blood. Clones linked with disease were CD8+ and fairly uncommon in the peripheral blood.

This clonotype was recorded many times. Its target is unknown. The sequence was collected from a male donor with ankylosing spondylitis. The source material was blood, either unsorted or a sorted T cell fraction (not recorded which).

The CDR3 DNA is TGTGCCAGCAAGGAAGCCACGGGCTATGAGGACTATGGCTACACCTTC. Translated: CASKEATGYEDYGYTF. The genes are TRBV6-2 or TRBV6-3 and TRBJ1-2, with unresolved D. The CDR3 sequence is 16 residues long. The germline V and J ends were trimmed by 7 bases and 3 bases, with 21 bases remaining between them. CDR1 and CDR2 (germline): MNHEY, SVGEGT.